The T cell receptor (beta chain) described here comes from a study of beta chain features in type 1 diabetes. The isolated RNA, all of it, was reverse transcribed, so expressed TCRB transcripts were what got sequenced. Using immunoSEQ multiplex PCR, the repertoire was profiled, and TCRdb retains in-frame clones only, with some absent. The top ten clones hold 4% of a sample with about 240,000 clones, around a quarter of them seen once. This CDR3 comprises 12 residues. V lost 2 bases and J lost 1, with 5 bases in between. Germline loops: CDR1 GTSNPN, CDR2 SVGIG (reference sequence). A remark on this clone: Its antigen remains unidentified.

Donors contributed one heparinised blood draw apiece, averaging approximately 100 mL. Isolation of CD4+ naive, central memory, regulatory and stem cell-like memory cells was achieved by sorting via CD45RO/CCR7/CD25/CD127/CD95/CD27. Findings and caveats of the study: Any role of HLA type in TCRB rearrangement remained unresolved here.

This receptor was taken from a man aged 25 to 45 in good health. Input material: central memory CD4+ T cells from blood. J is TRBJ1-1 and V is TRBV30; D remains unclear. In DNA, the CDR3 is TGTGCCTGGAGTCGACAGAACACTGAAGCTTTCTTT. This codes for CAWSRQNTEAFF. Full variable domain (remainder filled in from reference TRBV30 and TRBJ1-1): SQTIHQWPATLVQPVGSPLSLECTVEGTSNPNLYWYRQAAGRGLQLLFYSVGIGQISSEVPQNLSASRPQDRQFILSSKKLLLSDSGFYLCAWSRQNTEAFFGQGTRLTVV.